Below, one TCR beta chain is given with its context. Authors' data handling: Amplification of reference gene primers was used by the study to estimate nucleated cell counts. Here immunoSEQ multiplex PCR was the method, and the copy in TCRdb shows in-frame clones only, minus some. The D gene and trimming were derived from the DNA, and the V and J assignments and clone size from that table. The profile shows about 400,000 clones, 85% to 90% of them singletons. The data were obtained in a study of blood T cell repertoires in COVID-19. About the study: Specimens from acute and convalescent COVID-19 originated in the United States, Italy and Spain. From T cells, B-cell-depleted T cells, or PBMCs came the material, which was cDNA or gDNA.

The TCR originated in a human donor in a cohort sampled during active COVID-19. The sequenced material came from peripheral blood.

The CDR3 loop is CASSVGTGSEQYF. CDR3 nucleotide sequence: TGTGCCAGCAGCGTAGGGACAGGGTCCGAGCAGTACTTC. The chain joins TRBV9 to TRBJ2-7, with TRBD1 identical over 8 bases. From germline, CDR1 is SGDLS and CDR2 YYNGEE. Trimming at V came to 0 bases and at J to 6 bases, leaving 2 bases not matched to a gene. This CDR3 is 13 amino acids long.